Following are 11 T cell receptor beta chains from one sample sequenced in a study of blood T cell repertoires in COVID-19. Measured with immunoSEQ multiplex PCR; TCRdb has only the in-frame clones, and not every one. There are tens of thousands of clones in the sample; about 86% occur only once, and roughly an eighth lies in the top ten. The material sequenced was peripheral blood. The receptor source for this set is a human donor in a cohort sampled during active COVID-19.

In this sample, this clone turned up a few times. This sequence joins TRBV23-1 and TRBJ2-7; D remains unclear. TRBV23-1 is designated an ORF whose function remains uncertain. The ends were cut back, 4 bases at V and 2 bases at J, with 12 bases in the middle. This CDR3 is 14 amino acids long. CDR3 DNA sequence: TGCGCCAGCAGTCGGCAGGCTAACCCCTACGAGCAGTACTTC. Encoded protein: CASSRQANPYEQYF.

The gene calls are TRBV6-5 and TRBJ2-3, with 9 bases aligning to TRBD2. The CDR3 runs to 15 residues. V shed 6 bases and J 7 bases; nucleotides not matched to a gene: 11. Germline V gene lookup returns CDR1 MNHEY and CDR2 SVGAGI. This CDR3 reads CASRDFAGGRYTQYF. The DNA of the CDR3 is TGTGCCAGCAGGGATTTTGCGGGGGGGCGTTATACGCAGTATTTT.

This chain joins TRBV2 and TRBJ2-7; TRBD1 aligns across 9 bases. CDR1 SNHLY and CDR2 FYNNEI come from the germline V gene. J lost 6 bases, V lost 9 bases, and 9 bases had no gene match. This CDR3 spans 13 amino acids. CDR3 protein: CARNRDRVSEQYF. For the CDR3, the DNA is TGTGCCAGAAACCGGGACAGGGTGAGCGAGCAGTACTTC.

This chain links TRBV7-9 with TRBJ1-3, with 7 bases aligning to TRBD1. CDR3 length equals 16 residues. Germline V gene lookup returns CDR1 SEHNR and CDR2 FQNEAQ (reference sequence). The junction had 8 bases not matched to a gene; V was cut back by 2 bases and J by 4 bases. CDR3 DNA sequence: TGTGCCAGCAGCTTACCGACGGGGGACAGCGGAAACACCATATATTTT. Translation: CASSLPTGDSGNTIYF. The full variable domain, with the rest looked up from reference TRBV7-9 and TRBJ1-3, is DTGVSQNPRHKITKRGQNVTFRCDPISEHNRLYWYRQTLGQGPEFLTYFQNEAQLEKSRLLSDRFSAERPKGSFSTLEIQRTEQGDSAMYLCASSLPTGDSGNTIYFGEGSWLTVV.

J is TRBJ2-5 and V is TRBV19, with D hard to call. The tail of the sequence fits TRBJ2-7 better, so the J call may be wrong. The CDR3 sequence is 15 residues long. Germline V gives CDR1 LNHDA, CDR2 SQIVND (reference sequence). The CDR3 sequence is CASSIWAGPSYEQYF. As DNA, the CDR3 is TGTGCCAGTAGTATCTGGGCAGGTCCCAGCTACGAGCAGTACTTC.

This clone was detected only a few times. The J gene is TRBJ2-7, the V gene TRBV14, with a weak D call TRBD1 (6 bases). This CDR3 is built from 14 residues. The V gene lost 5 bases and the J gene lost 2 bases, with 13 bases spanning the gap. In germline, CDR1 is SGHDN, CDR2 FVKESK. CDR3 amino acids: CASSTQQGAYEQYF. Written as DNA, the CDR3 is TGTGCCAGCAGCACACAACAGGGAGCCTACGAGCAGTACTTC. Filled out from reference TRBV14 and TRBJ2-7, the complete variable domain reads EAGVTQFPSHSVIEKGQTVTLRCDPISGHDNLYWYRRVMGKEIKFLLHFVKESKQDESGMPNNRFLAERTGGTYSTLKVQPAELEDSGVYFCASSTQQGAYEQYFGPGTRLTVT.

The chain joins TRBV28 to TRBJ2-5, with TRBD2 identical over 9 bases. CDR3 length: 16 residues. CDR1 and CDR2 from the germline V gene are MDHEN and SYDVKM. Trimming took 5 bases from V and 5 from J; bases not matched to a gene: 12. This chain's CDR3 is CASSNHGGRDRETQYF. CDR3 bases: TGTGCCAGCAGTAATCACGGCGGGAGGGACCGGGAGACCCAGTACTTC.

This clone was seen a single time. The CDR3 is CASSTRGLWTEAFF. The CDR3 nucleotides read TGTGCCAGCAGTACCAGGGGGTTGTGGACTGAAGCTTTCTTT. The chain links TRBV6-5 to TRBJ1-1; 7 bases fit TRBD1. CDR1 and CDR2 (germline): MNHEY, SVGAGI. The CDR3 spans 14 residues. Trimming cost V 5 bases and J 5 bases; bases outside gene matches: 8.

The chain has TRBV5-1 and TRBJ1-2; D not resolved. Per germline, CDR1 SGHRS and CDR2 YFSETQ. The V gene lost 2 bases and the J gene lost 5 bases, with 16 bases spanning the gap. The CDR3 is 15 residues long. CDR3 DNA sequence: TGCGCCAGCAGCTTAGAGGGCAGTTACCTTTATGGCTACACCTTC. Translating gives CASSLEGSYLYGYTF.

J is TRBJ1-1 and V is TRBV4-2; TRBD1 might be the D (5 bases). Germline CDR1 is LGHNA and CDR2 is YNFKEQ. V was clipped by 1 base and J by 3 bases, with 21 bases between them. The CDR3 is 18 amino acids. Here the CDR3 DNA reads TGTGCCAGCAGCCAAGGAGTTGGCGCCGGAGGGGAGGACACTGAAGCTTTCTTT. It is translated as CASSQGVGAGGEDTEAFF.

This clone has more than one count but fewer than ten. The chain employs TRBV18 and TRBJ1-1; D is ambiguous. This CDR3 has 13 amino acids. Trimming took off 3 bases at V and 3 bases at J, with 8 bases between the two ends. Germline V gene lookup returns CDR1 KGHSH and CDR2 LQKENI. The CDR3, as DNA: TGTGCCAGCTCACCCTATGTGGACACTGAAGCTTTCTTT. Translating gives CASSPYVDTEAFF.